One sample yielded the 24 T cell receptor beta chains listed below, sequenced in a study of regulatory T cells in long-lasting Graves disease. The TCR beta library used iRepertoire HTBI primers with Arm-PCR amplification of CDR3. TCRdb reprocessed the multiplex PCR reads via MiXCR and lists one record per CDR3 protein. Of roughly 500,000 distinct CDR3 sequences listed, 20% to 25% are singletons. Sample time point: persistent/refractory GD, antithyroid drugs over 5 years with positive TRAb. Extracted PBMC RNA gave rise to the TCR library. The sample was peripheral blood mononuclear cells (PBMCs), taken when the disease was refractory, from a patient treated with antithyroid drugs. The receptors shown here come from a female donor with Graves disease.

At least ten counts were recorded for this clonotype. J is TRBJ2-7 and V is TRBV27; TRBD1 matches at 9 bases. V was clipped by 4 bases and J by 4 bases; unmatched bases: 5. The CDR3 contains 14 residues. Germline CDR1 reads MNHEY; CDR2 reads SMNVEV (reference sequence). The CDR3 DNA reads as TGTGCCAGCAGTTGGACAGGGGTGAGGTACGAGCAGTACTTC. It specifies CASSWTGVRYEQYF.

This clonotype was seen a handful of times. The chain joins TRBV20-1 to TRBJ2-7; the D gene is possibly TRBD1 (6 bases). The V gene's germline CDR1 is DFQATT and CDR2 SNEGSKA (reference sequence). The CDR3 is 14 residues long. The germline V and J ends were trimmed by 2 bases and 4 bases, with 15 bases remaining between them. The CDR3 sequence: CSARNREFPYEQYF. The CDR3 DNA is TGCAGTGCTAGAAACAGGGAGTTCCCTTACGAGCAGTACTTC.

The CDR3 loop is CASSQPKRGGYNEQFF. CDR3 DNA: TGCGCCAGCAGCCAACCTAAGCGGGGGGGATACAATGAGCAGTTCTTC. The chain is built from TRBV4-1 and TRBJ2-1; 10 bases are shared with TRBD2. The ends lost 2 bases at V and 4 bases at J; junction bases unmatched: 5. Germline V gene sequence: CDR1 MGHRA, CDR2 YSYEKL. This CDR3 has 16 residues.

This clonotype came up a few times. This chain uses TRBV18 with TRBJ1-1; D uncertain. Germline lookup yields CDR1 KGHSH and CDR2 LQKENI. The CDR3 covers 15 residues. The germline V and J ends were trimmed by 2 bases and 1 base, with 11 bases remaining between them. The CDR3 reads CASSPNSIQNTEAFF. In nucleotides, the CDR3 is TGTGCCAGCTCACCAAACAGTATTCAGAACACTGAAGCTTTCTTT.

CDR3 protein: CSVRGMNTEAFF. The CDR3 DNA reads as TGCAGCGTCCGAGGGATGAACACTGAAGCTTTCTTT. This chain links TRBV29-1 with TRBJ1-1, with D uncertain. CDR1 and CDR2 from the germline V gene are SQVTM and ANQGSEA. V was trimmed by 6 bases and J by 0 bases, leaving 8 bases between them. This CDR3 comprises 12 residues.

This clonotype was counted between two and nine times. The CDR3 DNA reads as TGTGCCTGTCATACAGGGGTAGTGGTTTCACCCCTCCACTTT. This codes for CACHTGVVVSPLHF. The chain couples TRBV30 to TRBJ1-6; 7 bases map to TRBD1. Germline CDR1 reads GTSNPN; CDR2 reads SVGIG (reference sequence). This CDR3 spans 14 amino acids. Germline trimming cut 6 bases from V and 9 bases from J; bases unmatched to any gene: 11.

CDR3 amino acids: CASSLGLAGGPDGELFF. CDR3 in DNA: TGTGCCAGCAGTTTGGGACTAGCGGGGGGGCCGGACGGGGAGCTGTTTTTT. The chain couples TRBV6-9 to TRBJ2-2; 16 bases map to TRBD2. The CDR3 loop spans 17 amino acids. J was trimmed by 7 bases and V by 4 bases; bases with no gene match: 6. CDR1 is MNHGY and CDR2 is SVAAGI in the germline V gene.

The sample holds many counts of this clonotype. The chain has TRBV7-9 and TRBJ2-5; possible D gene TRBD1, 6 bases. Germline CDR1 reads SEHNR; CDR2 reads FQNEAQ (reference sequence). V lost 5 bases, J lost 5 bases, and 12 bases lay in between. This CDR3 comprises 13 residues. CDR3 in amino acids: CASSIQGWETQYF. Here the CDR3 DNA reads TGTGCCAGCAGCATACAGGGCTGGGAGACCCAGTACTTC.

This clonotype has a count of ten or more. The genes are TRBV28 and TRBJ1-2; D gene ambiguous. CDR3 length equals 12 residues. V lost 8 bases, J lost 2 bases, and 9 bases lay in between. Germline CDR1 is MDHEN and CDR2 is SYDVKM. Here the CDR3 reads CASEAVNYGYTF. The CDR3 DNA sequence: TGTGCCAGCGAGGCAGTCAACTATGGCTACACCTTC.

The rearrangement uses TRBV30 and TRBJ2-7; D possibly corresponds to TRBD2 (7 bases). The CDR3 extends over 13 amino acids. Trimming cost V 3 bases and J 3 bases, with 12 bases left between them. From germline, CDR1 is GTSNPN and CDR2 SVGIG (reference sequence). The CDR3, as DNA: TGTGCCTGGAGGGGGGGGGGCGGCTACGAGCAGTACTTC. It specifies CAWRGGGGYEQYF.

The chain has TRBV19 and TRBJ2-1; D is possibly TRBD2 (6 bases). V gave up 5 bases and J gave up 5 bases, with 16 bases separating them. CDR1 LNHDA and CDR2 SQIVND come from the germline V gene (reference sequence). The CDR3 is 15 amino acids. The CDR3 is CASSPWGDPHNEQFF. DNA for the CDR3: TGTGCCAGTAGTCCCTGGGGGGATCCCCACAATGAGCAGTTCTTC.

This clonotype has a count of ten or more. The V and J genes are TRBV12-3 or TRBV12-4 and TRBJ1-1; 8 bases fit TRBD1. The V gene end was trimmed by 7 bases and the J gene end by 3 bases; junction bases not matched to a gene: 7. The CDR3 is made up of 14 amino acids. CDR3 protein: CASTLGQVHTEAFF. The DNA of the CDR3 is TGTGCCAGCACTCTGGGACAGGTCCACACTGAAGCTTTCTTT.

This clonotype was observed a few times. This chain joins TRBV30 and TRBJ1-4; D possibly corresponds to TRBD1 (5 bases). CDR1 is GTSNPN, CDR2 SVGIG, per germline (reference sequence). The CDR3 loop spans 14 amino acids. The ends were cut back, 1 base at V and 1 base at J, with 7 bases in the middle. As DNA, the CDR3 is TGTGCCTGGAGTGAAGGGGAAACTAATGAAAAACTGTTTTTT. Its protein is CAWSEGETNEKLFF. The whole variable domain, filled in from reference TRBV30 and TRBJ1-4, reads SQTIHQWPATLVQPVGSPLSLECTVEGTSNPNLYWYRQAAGRGLQLLFYSVGIGQISSEVPQNLSASRPQDRQFILSSKKLLLSDSGFYLCAWSEGETNEKLFFGSGTQLSVL.

The chain joins TRBV4-2 to TRBJ2-7; D assignment may be TRBD1 or TRBD2 (6 bases each). CDR3 size: 14 residues. V gave up 4 bases and J gave up 5 bases, with 15 bases separating them. Germline values: CDR1 LGHNA, CDR2 YNFKEQ. The CDR3 loop is CASSPTDGGDEQYF. The DNA of the CDR3 is TGTGCCAGCAGCCCCACGGACGGGGGCGACGAGCAGTACTTC.

This clonotype was counted only a few times. The chain recombines TRBV3-1 with TRBJ1-1; D not certain. The CDR3 runs to 14 residues. Trimming shortened V by 0 bases and J by 7 bases, and 12 bases separated the two germline ends. Germline CDR1 LGHDT, CDR2 YNNKEL (reference sequence). The chain's CDR3 is CASSQEPTVLEAFF. The CDR3 DNA follows: TGTGCCAGCAGCCAAGAACCGACGGTCCTTGAAGCTTTCTTT.

This clonotype was seen ten or more times. The rearrangement uses TRBV29-1 and TRBJ1-2; the D gene is possibly TRBD1 (6 bases). The CDR3 covers 14 residues. V dropped 7 bases and J dropped 2 bases, with 17 bases sitting between them. Looked up from germline, CDR1 is SQVTM and CDR2 is ANQGSEA. CDR3 in DNA: TGCAGCGCGTGGGCCAGGACAGAGAACTATGGCTACACCTTC. Translating gives CSAWARTENYGYTF.

V and J are TRBV5-1 and TRBJ2-7; D is uncertain. Trimming shortened V by 3 bases and J by 0 bases, and 13 bases separated the two germline ends. Looked up from germline, CDR1 is SGHRS and CDR2 is YFSETQ. The CDR3 is 15 amino acids. The CDR3 spells CASSSGRSSSYEQYF. The CDR3, as DNA: TGCGCCAGCAGCTCCGGCCGTAGTAGCTCCTACGAGCAGTACTTC.

This clonotype was picked up a small number of times. The chain couples TRBV10-3 to TRBJ1-1, with D perhaps TRBD1 (5 bases). The ends were cut back, 4 bases at V and 7 bases at J, with 10 bases in the middle. CDR3 size: 12 residues. In germline, CDR1 is ENHRY, CDR2 SYGVKD. The CDR3, as DNA: TGTGCCATCAGTGCAGGGTTGGGTGAAGCTTTCTTT. The encoded protein is CAISAGLGEAFF.

This clonotype turned up a few times. The CDR3 coding sequence is TGTGCCAGCCGCCGGGACAGGGGGACCGGGGAGCTGTTTTTT. Translating gives CASRRDRGTGELFF. V usage is TRBV19 and J usage is TRBJ2-2; 11 bases are shared with TRBD1. The junction had 5 bases not matched to a gene; V was cut back by 9 bases and J by 5 bases. The length of the CDR3 is 14 residues. CDR1 and CDR2 from the germline V gene are LNHDA and SQIVND (reference sequence).

This clonotype was seen ten or more times. This chain uses TRBV2 with TRBJ2-7, with a possible D match to TRBD1 (6 bases). In germline, CDR1 is SNHLY, CDR2 FYNNEI. The CDR3 is 14 residues long. CDR3 in DNA: TGTGCTACCAAGTCGGGGACACCCTCCTACGAGCAGTACTTC. Protein: CATKSGTPSYEQYF.

This clonotype was recorded a few times. This chain links TRBV6-1 with TRBJ1-3; possibly TRBD1 for D (5 bases). CDR1 is MNHNS, CDR2 SASEGT, per germline. The CDR3 is made up of 17 amino acids. The V end lost 2 bases, the J end lost 0 bases, and 14 bases lay between the germline ends. As DNA, the CDR3 is TGTGCCAGCAGTGAAATGTTTGGGGGATTCTCTGGAAACACCATATATTTT. Amino acid sequence: CASSEMFGGFSGNTIYF.

This clonotype was observed at least ten times. The chain is built from TRBV6-1 and TRBJ1-5, with a weak D call TRBD1 (5 bases). Looked up from germline, CDR1 is MNHNS and CDR2 is SASEGT. The CDR3 has 16 residues. V lost 5 bases to trimming and J lost 4 bases, with 18 bases between them. The CDR3 DNA follows: TGTGCCAGCAGTAGTAACCTGGGGCAGGAGAATCAGCCCCAGCATTTT. It is translated as CASSSNLGQENQPQHF.

This clonotype was seen a handful of times. It may be a read error: a sequence one base away is much more abundant. The chain uses TRBV11-2 and TRBJ2-7; D may be TRBD1 (6 bases). The CDR3 runs to 15 residues. Germline loops: CDR1 SGHAT, CDR2 FQNNGV. The CDR3 loop reads CASSETGQRTFEQCF. The DNA for the CDR3 is TGTGCCAGCAGTGAAACGGGACAAAGAACCTTCGAGCAGTGCTTC.

This clonotype appeared many times. The CDR3 DNA reads TGTGCCACCAGTGATTTAATGGACTATGGCTACACCTTC. Translation gives CATSDLMDYGYTF. This rearrangement joins TRBV24-1 to TRBJ1-2; no definite D call. Germline V lookup: CDR1 KGHDR, CDR2 SFDVKD. CDR3 length: 13 residues. V lost 1 base to trimming and J lost 3 bases, with 5 bases between them.